This T cell receptor beta chain is drawn from a study of T cells in Graves' hyperthyroidism and ophthalmopathy. Overall study results and limits: Most expanded thyroid clonotypes above 0.001 also appeared in blood.

The investigators amplified TCR beta CDR3 regions from RNA transcripts. TCR CDR3 underwent first-round RT-PCR with the HTBI primer set. TCRdb redid the calling of the multiplex PCR reads with MiXCR, one entry per CDR3 protein. The table shows more than 300,000 distinct CDR3 sequences, with about a sixth occurring only once. These patients, aged 18 to 65, had recently diagnosed hyperthyroidism lasting under 2 months. Diagnoses were made from clinical symptoms, serum measures (thyroxine and TRAb), thyroid ultrasound and orbital computed tomography. PBMCs were obtained from about 9.9 ml fresh peripheral blood. Regarding this clonotype: Its target is unknown.

Sequencing was done on a sample of blood. The sequence was collected from a woman aged 25 to 39 with Graves' hyperthyroidism that later progressed to Graves' ophthalmopathy.

The CDR3 region has the DNA TGTGCCAGCAGCTACCCCAATCCCCCCTACTATGGCTACACCTTC. It codes for CASSYPNPPYYGYTF. The gene calls are TRBV11-2 and TRBJ1-2; no firm D call. This CDR3 contains 15 residues. The germline V gene has CDR1 SGHAT and CDR2 FQNNGV. Trimming took off 4 bases at V and 3 bases at J, with 15 bases between the two ends.